What follows describes a single T cell receptor (beta chain). This clonotype was counted between two and nine times. This clone's antigen is unknown. No base-level quality is on record; no much larger clone is a single base apart. Genomic DNA extracted from blood, in amounts of about 220-500 ng, served as the starting material for amplifying TRB repertoires. From the germline V gene, CDR1 is SGHTA and CDR2 is FQGNSA. Trimming accounts for 1 base at V and 5 bases at J, while the number of junction bases matched to no gene is 0. The CDR3 starts with the cysteine, ends with the phenylalanine, and has 14 residues. Solely the CDR3 DNA is kept, with 42 bases framed from the first base. The sample is drawn from a study of T and B cells in COVID-19 patients (dated by TCRdb to between 2020 and 2021). Regarding the research as a whole: In this study, adaptive immunity was profiled in COVID-19 patients who either had active infection or had recovered, using TRB and IGH repertoire sequencing of peripheral blood. Comorbidities linked to unfavorable COVID-19 outcome were present in about 90% of the roughly 20 patients in the active-infection cohort. The recovered cohort included roughly 19 patients who contributed some 21 samples, and most of those patients had mild to moderate COVID-19 that was managed on an outpatient basis. Critical illness requiring mechanical ventilation or ECMO was present in about 65% of the 20 patients in the active-infection cohort. The repository of TCR and BCR sequences included about 69 time points from more than 30 patients, and more than 8 million TCR sequences were analysed. A median age of approximately 34 years was recorded in the recovered cohort versus around 67 years in the active-infection cohort. Up to roughly 10 follow-up blood samples were collected per patient, with some samples spanning different disease stages in the same individual. A couple of patients were in both the active and recovered cohorts because samples existed from active disease and from after recovery. Repertoire analyses used an age-matched reference group of approximately 40 healthy donors who were negative for COVID-19 antibodies as the comparison.

The data were produced on an Illumina MiSeq. Multiplex PCR with BIOMED2 TRB-A/B primer pools was used to amplify the TRB rearrangements. Illumina-compatible adapters and 7-nucleotide sample barcodes were attached to the amplicons in two consecutive PCRs. Phusion HS II polymerase was used for all library PCRs. The amplicons were purified from gel with the NucleoSpin Gel and PCR Clean-up kit, measured on Qubit, and combined at 4 nM. The quality of the amplicon pool was checked on an Agilent 2100 Bioanalyzer prior to Illumina next-generation sequencing. Per the original workflow: Annotation of TRB rearrangements was performed with MiXCR 3.0.8 using the default MiXCR reference library. Non-productive reads and sequences with fewer than 2 reads were excluded, and each unique CDR3 nucleotide sequence counted as one clone. Clonality, diversity, richness and V-J gene usage were computed in R 3.5.1. GLIPH2 was used for TCR clustering by CDR3 similarity, and generation probabilities were calculated by OLGA. GLIPH2 clusters were kept only if they contained at least four unique TCR clonotypes found in at least three individuals. TCRdb passed the public sequencing reads through fastp at Q25 and MiXCR, retaining productive beta sequences. All rows with the same CDR3 protein become a single entry with the most common DNA and genes. It is TCRdb's table, rather than the study itself, that gives the V and J calls and clone size. The sample yields 20,000 to 30,000 distinct CDR3 sequences; approximately 30% were counted once. The leading ten clones occupy 1.5% to 2% of the sample.

The paper's findings and limits, for the study overall: It was stated that prospective validation of the reported TCR clusters was required before the clusters could be put to clinical use. A total of 2,000 to 2,500 exclusive TCR clusters, including approximately 30 low-pGen clusters, were found in the recovered cohort. Specific T cell subsets (CD4+/Treg/CD8+) and sorted SARS-CoV-2-responsive or tetramer+ T cells had not yet been sequenced, and these experiments were ongoing. TRB repertoires were found to be highly clonal in active COVID-19, whereas diversity and richness at recovery were found to rise above healthy donor levels. The size of the cohort was considered insufficient for assessing HLA contributions to COVID-19 susceptibility or severity. Patients with COVID-19 were reported to show strongly skewed TRBV/TRBJ gene usage. Few blood samples were available from mildly ill patients while symptoms were present or from severe cases at early time points.

This TCR was sampled from a human donor who had recovered from COVID-19. Sequencing was performed on blood. The chain links TRBV7-2 with TRBJ2-1; 9 bases in the junction line up with TRBD1. The CDR3 region reads CASSLDRGHNEQFF. The sequence in DNA is TGTGCCAGCAGCTTAGACAGGGGGCACAATGAGCAGTTCTTC. Here the CDR3 is joined to the reference TRBV7-2 and TRBJ2-1 genes, and the full variable domain is: GAGVSQSPSNKVTEKGKDVELRCDPISGHTALYWYRQSLGQGLEFLIYFQGNSAPDKSGLPSDRFSAERTGGSVSTLTIQRTQQEDSAVYLCASSLDRGHNEQFFGPGTRLTVL.